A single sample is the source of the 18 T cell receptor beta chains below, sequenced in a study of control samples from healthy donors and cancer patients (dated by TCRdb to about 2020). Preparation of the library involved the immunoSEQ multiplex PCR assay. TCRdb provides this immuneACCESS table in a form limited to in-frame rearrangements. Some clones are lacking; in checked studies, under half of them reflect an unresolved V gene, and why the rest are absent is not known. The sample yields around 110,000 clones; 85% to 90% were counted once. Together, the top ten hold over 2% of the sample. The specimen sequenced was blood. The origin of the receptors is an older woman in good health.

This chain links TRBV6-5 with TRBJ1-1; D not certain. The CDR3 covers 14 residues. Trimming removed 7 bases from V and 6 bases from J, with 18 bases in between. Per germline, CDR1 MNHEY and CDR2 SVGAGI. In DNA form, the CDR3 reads TGTGCCAGCACTAGAACCTCTACGAGCCCTGAAGCTTTCTTT. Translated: CASTRTSTSPEAFF.

The CDR3 DNA reads as TGTGCCAGCAGCCAAGTTAGCGGGGGGGTCTACAATGAGCAGTTCTTC. Its protein product is CASSQVSGGVYNEQFF. The rearrangement uses TRBV3-1 (or the pseudogene TRBV3-2) and TRBJ2-1; 11 bases agree with TRBD2. V shed 1 base and J 3 bases; nucleotides not matched to a gene: 2. Germline values: CDR1 LGHDT, CDR2 YNNKEL (reference sequence). The CDR3 runs 16 residues.

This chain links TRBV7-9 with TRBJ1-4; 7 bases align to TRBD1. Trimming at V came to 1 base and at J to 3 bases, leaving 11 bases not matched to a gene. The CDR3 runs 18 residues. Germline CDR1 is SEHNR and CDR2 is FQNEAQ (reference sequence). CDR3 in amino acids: CASSLEAGGILANEKLFF. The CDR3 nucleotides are TGTGCCAGCAGCTTAGAGGCAGGGGGGATTCTGGCTAATGAAAAACTGTTTTTT.

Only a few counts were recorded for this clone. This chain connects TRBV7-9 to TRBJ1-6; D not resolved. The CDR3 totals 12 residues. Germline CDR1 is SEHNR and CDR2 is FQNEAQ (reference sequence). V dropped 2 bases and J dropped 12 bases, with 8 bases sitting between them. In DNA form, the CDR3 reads TGTGCCAGCAGCTTATCCCTGGGACCCCTCCACTTT. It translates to CASSLSLGPLHF.

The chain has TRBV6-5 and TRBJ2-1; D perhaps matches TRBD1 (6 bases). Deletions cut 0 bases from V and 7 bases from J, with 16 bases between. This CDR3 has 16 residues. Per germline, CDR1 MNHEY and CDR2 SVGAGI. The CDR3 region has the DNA TGTGCCAGCAGTTACTCGTCATGGGGACAAACAAATGAGCAGTTCTTC. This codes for CASSYSSWGQTNEQFF.

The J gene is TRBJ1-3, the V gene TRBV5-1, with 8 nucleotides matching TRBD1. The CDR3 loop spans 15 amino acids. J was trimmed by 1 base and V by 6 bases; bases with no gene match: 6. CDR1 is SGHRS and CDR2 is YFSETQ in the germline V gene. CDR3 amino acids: CASKGQGLSGNTIYF. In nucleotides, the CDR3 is TGCGCCAGCAAAGGACAGGGCTTGTCTGGAAACACCATATATTTT.

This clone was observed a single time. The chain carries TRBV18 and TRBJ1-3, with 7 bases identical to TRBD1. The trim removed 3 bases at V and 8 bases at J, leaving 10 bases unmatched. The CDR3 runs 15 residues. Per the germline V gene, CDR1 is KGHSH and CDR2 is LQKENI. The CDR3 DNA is TGTGCCAGCTCACCCGGACAGGCGGTCGGCGACACCATATATTTT. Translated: CASSPGQAVGDTIYF.

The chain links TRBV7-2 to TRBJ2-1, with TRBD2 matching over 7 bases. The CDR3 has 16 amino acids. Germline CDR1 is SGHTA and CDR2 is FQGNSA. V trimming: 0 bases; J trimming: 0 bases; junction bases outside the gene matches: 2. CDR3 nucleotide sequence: TGTGCCAGCAGCTTAGCTTCGGGGGGCTCCTACAATGAGCAGTTCTTC. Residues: CASSLASGGSYNEQFF.

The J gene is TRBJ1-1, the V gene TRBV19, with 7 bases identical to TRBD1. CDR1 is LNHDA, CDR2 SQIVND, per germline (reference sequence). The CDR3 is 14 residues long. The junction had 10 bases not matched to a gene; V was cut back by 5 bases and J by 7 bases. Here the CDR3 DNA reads TGTGCCAGTAGTGTTCGGGACAGTGGGGTTGAAGCTTTCTTT. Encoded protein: CASSVRDSGVEAFF.

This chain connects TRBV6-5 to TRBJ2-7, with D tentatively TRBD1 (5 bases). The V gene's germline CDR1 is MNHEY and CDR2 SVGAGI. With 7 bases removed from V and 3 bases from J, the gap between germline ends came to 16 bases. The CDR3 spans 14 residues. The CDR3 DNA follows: TGTGCCAGCACCCCCGGGCAGGGTTTCTACGAGCAGTACTTC. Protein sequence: CASTPGQGFYEQYF.

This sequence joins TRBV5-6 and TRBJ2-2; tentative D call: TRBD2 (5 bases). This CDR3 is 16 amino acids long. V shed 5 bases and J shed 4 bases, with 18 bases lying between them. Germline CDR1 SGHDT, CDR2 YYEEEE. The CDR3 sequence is CASSSSAGVGTGELFF. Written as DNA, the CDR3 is TGTGCCAGCAGTTCCTCGGCCGGGGTGGGCACCGGGGAGCTGTTTTTT. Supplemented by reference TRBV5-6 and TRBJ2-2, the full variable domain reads DAGVTQSPTHLIKTRGQQVTLRCSPKSGHDTVSWYQQALGQGPQFIFQYYEEEERQRGNFPDRFSGHQFPNYSSELNVNALLLGDSALYLCASSSSAGVGTGELFFGEGSRLTVL.

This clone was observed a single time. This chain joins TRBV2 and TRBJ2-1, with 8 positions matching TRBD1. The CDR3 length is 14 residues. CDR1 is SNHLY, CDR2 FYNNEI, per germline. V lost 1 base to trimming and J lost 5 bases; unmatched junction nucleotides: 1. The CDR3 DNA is TGTGCCAGCAGTGAAGGGACAGGGAACAATGAGCAGTTCTTC. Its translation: CASSEGTGNNEQFF.

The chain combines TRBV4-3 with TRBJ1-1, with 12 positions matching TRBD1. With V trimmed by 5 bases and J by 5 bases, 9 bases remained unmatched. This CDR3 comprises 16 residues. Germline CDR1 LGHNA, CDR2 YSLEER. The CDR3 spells CASSVGTGGPPTEAFF. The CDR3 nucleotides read TGCGCCAGCAGCGTAGGGACAGGGGGCCCGCCTACTGAAGCTTTCTTT.

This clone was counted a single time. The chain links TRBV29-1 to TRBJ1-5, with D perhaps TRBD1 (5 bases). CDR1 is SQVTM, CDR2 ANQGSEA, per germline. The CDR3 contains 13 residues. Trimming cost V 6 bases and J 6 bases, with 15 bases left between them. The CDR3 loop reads CSVGERRGQPQHF. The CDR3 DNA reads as TGCAGCGTAGGGGAACGAAGGGGTCAGCCCCAGCATTTT.

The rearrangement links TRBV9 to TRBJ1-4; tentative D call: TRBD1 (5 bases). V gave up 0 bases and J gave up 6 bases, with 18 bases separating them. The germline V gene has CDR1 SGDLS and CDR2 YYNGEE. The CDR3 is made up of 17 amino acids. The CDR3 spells CASSVAGVGGGDEKLFF. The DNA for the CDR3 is TGTGCCAGCAGCGTAGCAGGTGTGGGAGGAGGGGATGAAAAACTGTTTTTT.

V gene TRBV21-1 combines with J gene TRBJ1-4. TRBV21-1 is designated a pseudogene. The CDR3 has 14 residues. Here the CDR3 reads CASSRIGGEEKLFF. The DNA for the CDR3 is TGTGCCAGCAGCAGGATAGGGGGGGAGGAAAAACTGTTTTTT.

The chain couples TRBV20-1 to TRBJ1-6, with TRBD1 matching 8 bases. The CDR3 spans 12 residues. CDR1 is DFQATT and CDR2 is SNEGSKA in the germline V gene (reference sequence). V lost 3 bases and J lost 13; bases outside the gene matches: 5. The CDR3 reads CSASQGATPLHF. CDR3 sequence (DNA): TGCAGTGCTAGTCAGGGGGCAACGCCCCTCCACTTT.

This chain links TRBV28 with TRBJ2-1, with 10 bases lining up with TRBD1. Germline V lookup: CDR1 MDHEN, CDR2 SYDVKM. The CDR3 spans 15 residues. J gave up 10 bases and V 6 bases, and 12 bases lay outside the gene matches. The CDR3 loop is CASRGPGTGANEQFF. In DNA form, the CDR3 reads TGTGCCAGCAGAGGCCCCGGGACAGGGGCCAACGAGCAGTTCTTC.